Below, 21 T cell receptor beta chains from the same sample are listed, as sequenced in a study of T cell changes during pregnancy in multiple sclerosis. Using immunoSEQ multiplex PCR, the repertoire was profiled, and TCRdb retains in-frame clones only, with some absent. The sample consists of roughly 99,000 clones, about 90% of them appearing once. Sequenced here: peripheral blood, sampled after pregnancy. The source of these receptors is a female donor in good health, enrolled as a control in a pregnancy study.

This chain links TRBV29-1 with TRBJ2-1, with TRBD2 as a possible D gene (6 bases). This CDR3 has 15 residues. Germline CDR1 SQVTM, CDR2 ANQGSEA. V was pared by 7 bases and J by 5 bases, with 21 bases between. The DNA of the CDR3 is TGCAGCGCCGGGGGAGACATACAGAATGACAATGAGCAGTTCTTC. This encodes CSAGGDIQNDNEQFF.

This clone was detected only once. The chain carries TRBV6-5 and TRBJ1-2; TRBD1 is a possible D gene (5 bases). From germline, CDR1 is MNHEY and CDR2 SVGAGI. Trimming removed 6 bases from V and 8 bases from J, with 19 bases in between. The CDR3 spans 14 residues. The CDR3, as DNA: TGTGCCAGCAGCCGCTATAATGGGGCGGGGGGCTACACCTTC. It encodes CASSRYNGAGGYTF.

The V gene is TRBV7-9, the J gene TRBJ2-1; TRBD1 is a possible D gene (5 bases). V lost 3 bases, J lost 5 bases, and 14 bases lay in between. CDR1 and CDR2 from the germline V gene are SEHNR and FQNEAQ (reference sequence). The CDR3 extends over 15 amino acids. The CDR3 nucleotides read TGTGCCAGCAGCTTGACGAGACAGAGCGACAATGAGCAGTTCTTC. This translates into CASSLTRQSDNEQFF.

This clone came up a few times. The junction departs from germline at one end; a sequencing error may be responsible. CDR3 region: CAWSVGGGGLTF. In DNA, the CDR3 is TGTGCCTGGAGTGTTGGTGGCGGGGGGCTGACTTTT. The rearrangement joins TRBV30 to TRBJ1-4; possibly TRBD1 for D (6 bases). Germline V gives CDR1 GTSNPN, CDR2 SVGIG (reference sequence). The CDR3 runs to 12 residues.

The gene calls are TRBV2 and TRBJ2-7; possibly TRBD2 for D (5 bases). The CDR3 extends over 15 amino acids. V was cut by 6 bases and J by 7 bases, with 22 bases left in between. CDR1 and CDR2 (germline): SNHLY, FYNNEI. The CDR3 coding sequence is TGTGCCAGCAGCGGCGCGGCCATTGCCCCGGGAGAGCAGTACTTC. Its protein product is CASSGAAIAPGEQYF.

The chain combines TRBV7-8 with TRBJ2-7; a weak D match, TRBD2 (7 bases). The CDR3 runs 15 residues. The V and J ends lost 2 bases and 4 bases respectively, with 15 bases between them. The germline CDR1 and CDR2 sequences are SGHVS and FQNEAQ. As DNA, the CDR3 is TGTGCCAGCAGCTTAACGGGGGGACACCAATACGAGCAGTACTTC. It yields the protein CASSLTGGHQYEQYF.

The J gene is TRBJ1-2, the V gene TRBV18, with 7 bases lining up with TRBD1. This CDR3 is 13 amino acids long. Germline V CDR1 and CDR2: KGHSH, LQKENI. Losses at the gene ends were 4 bases for V and 2 bases for J; bases not matched to a gene: 1. CDR3 sequence (DNA): TGTGCCAGCTCACAGACAGGGAACTATGGCTACACCTTC. Translating gives CASSQTGNYGYTF.

The rearrangement uses TRBV7-9 and TRBJ1-6; unclear D gene. V was pared by 5 bases and J by 12 bases, with 14 bases between. Per germline, CDR1 SEHNR and CDR2 FQNEAQ (reference sequence). The CDR3 loop spans 13 amino acids. This chain's CDR3 is CASSQNTLQPLHF. The CDR3 DNA reads TGTGCCAGCAGCCAGAATACCCTCCAACCCCTCCACTTT.

The chain employs TRBV2 and TRBJ1-5, with a weak D call TRBD1 (5 bases). Trimming left V 4 bases short and J 6 bases short, with 13 bases between. The CDR3 length is 14 residues. The germline gives CDR1 SNHLY, CDR2 FYNNEI. The CDR3 loop reads CASSGRGEGQPQHF. The CDR3 nucleotides are TGTGCCAGCAGTGGGAGGGGAGAGGGTCAGCCCCAGCATTTT.

The V and J genes are TRBV6-1 and TRBJ1-1; D call uncertain. The germline CDR1 and CDR2 sequences are MNHNS and SASEGT. Trimming cost V 4 bases and J 6 bases, with 15 bases left between them. The CDR3 extends over 14 amino acids. CDR3 in amino acids: CASSAEDPLPEAFF. Written as DNA, the CDR3 is TGTGCCAGCAGTGCGGAGGACCCCTTGCCTGAAGCTTTCTTT.

The chain is built from TRBV6-5 and TRBJ1-1; no firm D call. The CDR3 spans 16 residues. Germline loops: CDR1 MNHEY, CDR2 SVGAGI. Trimming left V 0 bases short and J 1 base short, with 12 bases between. CDR3 amino acids: CASSYSNSLPNTEAFF. CDR3 DNA sequence: TGTGCCAGCAGTTACTCGAACAGCCTCCCGAACACTGAAGCTTTCTTT.

This clone appeared a single time. The chain has TRBV5-4 and TRBJ1-1; D ambiguous. The V gene's germline CDR1 is SGHNT and CDR2 YYREEE (reference sequence). Trimming removed 0 bases from V and 1 base from J, with 7 bases in between. This CDR3 has 14 amino acids. The CDR3 here is CASSLERENTEAFF. CDR3 DNA: TGTGCCAGCAGCTTGGAACGGGAGAACACTGAAGCTTTCTTT.

The rearrangement uses TRBV18 and TRBJ1-5; 8 bases agree with TRBD1. This CDR3 is built from 16 residues. V lost 6 bases and J lost 3; bases outside the gene matches: 10. Germline V lookup: CDR1 KGHSH, CDR2 LQKENI. CDR3 DNA sequence: TGTGCCAGCTCCGACAGGGGAAAGGGATACAATCAGCCCCAGCATTTT. Its protein product is CASSDRGKGYNQPQHF.

This sequence joins TRBV18 and TRBJ1-5, with 7 nucleotides matching TRBD1. The CDR3 has 14 amino acids. In germline, CDR1 is KGHSH, CDR2 LQKENI. V gave up 6 bases and J gave up 3 bases; unmatched junction bases: 5. CDR3 protein: CASSSTGTNQPQHF. As DNA, the CDR3 is TGTGCCAGCTCTTCGACAGGGACCAATCAGCCCCAGCATTTT.

The V gene is TRBV28, the J gene TRBJ1-4; tentative D call: TRBD1 (5 bases). V shed 2 bases and J shed 8 bases, with 12 bases lying between them. The CDR3 totals 14 residues. Germline V gene sequence: CDR1 MDHEN, CDR2 SYDVKM. DNA for the CDR3: TGTGCCAGCAGTTTAGGGGCCCCAGGGGAAAAACTGTTTTTT. This translates into CASSLGAPGEKLFF.

This clone is a singleton in its sample. The chain is built from TRBV7-8 and TRBJ1-1, with no clear D. Germline values: CDR1 SGHVS, CDR2 FQNEAQ. The CDR3 has 14 amino acids. Trimming cost V 3 bases and J 2 bases, with 10 bases left between them. CDR3 sequence reads: CASSLMEVNTEAFF. CDR3 DNA: TGTGCCAGCAGCTTGATGGAGGTAAACACTGAAGCTTTCTTT. Full variable domain (remainder filled in from reference TRBV7-8 and TRBJ1-1): GAGVSQSPRYKVAKRGQDVALRCDPISGHVSLFWYQQALGQGPEFLTYFQNEAQLDKSGLPSDRFFAERPEGSVSTLKIQRTQQEDSAVYLCASSLMEVNTEAFFGQGTRLTVV.

The chain couples TRBV6-1 to TRBJ2-1; D remains ambiguous. Trimming cost V 6 bases and J 3 bases, with 15 bases left between them. This CDR3 has 15 residues. Germline V gene data show CDR1 as MNHNS and CDR2 as SASEGT. The CDR3 DNA is TGTGCCAGCAGCGCGGCAGCCCCATACTACAATGAGCAGTTCTTC. Residues: CASSAAAPYYNEQFF.

This clone was seen a single time. This chain joins TRBV19 and TRBJ1-2, with TRBD1 matching over 9 bases. Germline V gene data show CDR1 as LNHDA and CDR2 as SQIVND (reference sequence). J lost 4 bases, V lost 1 base, and 1 base had no gene match. CDR3 length: 14 residues. Here the CDR3 reads CASSIGQGGYGYTF. CDR3 in DNA: TGTGCCAGTAGTATAGGACAGGGGGGCTATGGCTACACCTTC.

This clone appeared a few times. This sequence joins TRBV7-9 and TRBJ1-6, with D uncertain. There are 13 residues in the CDR3. CDR1 and CDR2 from the germline V gene are SEHNR and FQNEAQ (reference sequence). The V end lost 5 bases, the J end lost 14 bases, and 16 bases lay between the germline ends. The CDR3 DNA sequence: TGTGCCAGCAGCAACCGAGACCGGAGGACCCTCCACTTT. Translated: CASSNRDRRTLHF.

The V and J genes are TRBV12-5 and TRBJ1-4, with TRBD1 identical over 11 bases. CDR3 length: 16 amino acids. The V segment lost 1 base and the J segment 7 bases; nucleotides outside the gene matches: 5. Germline V gives CDR1 LGHNT, CDR2 FRNRAP. The CDR3 sequence: CASGLGAGTGGEKLFF. In nucleotides, the CDR3 is TGTGCTAGTGGTTTGGGAGCCGGGACAGGGGGTGAAAAACTGTTTTTT.

The chain joins TRBV19 to TRBJ1-1; TRBD1 matches 11 bases. The CDR3 consists of 14 residues. The V gene's germline CDR1 is LNHDA and CDR2 SQIVND (reference sequence). J was trimmed by 10 bases and V by 4 bases; bases with no gene match: 8. CDR3 coding DNA: TGTGCCAGTAGTACCAGAGAGGGGACAGGGGGAGCTTTCTTT. Its protein product is CASSTREGTGGAFF.